These 10 T cell receptor beta chains originate from one sample sequenced in a study of T-cell reconstitution after alpha-beta-depleted transplantation in children. The TCRbeta library was prepared with unique molecular identifiers. TCRdb reprocessed the PCR reads with MiXCR, giving one entry per CDR3 protein. This table has more than 85,000 distinct CDR3 sequences, 10% appearing once. The material sequenced was PBMCs from the stem cell graft donor, taken from the stem cell graft. These receptors all come from a human donor who donated a stem cell graft to a child with acute lymphoblastic leukemia.

On this clonotype itself: This may be a read error, as it is one base from a much larger clone. The chain has TRBV18 and TRBJ2-3; D gene unclear. Germline V gives CDR1 KGHSH, CDR2 LQKENI. This CDR3 spans 10 amino acids. The CDR3 region has the DNA TGTGCCAGCTCACAAGATCCGCAGTATTTT. Protein: CASSQDPQYF.

This clonotype was counted many times. The V and J genes are TRBV19 and TRBJ2-7; TRBD2 is a possible D gene (5 bases). The germline V gene encodes CDR1 LNHDA and CDR2 SQIVND (reference sequence). Trimming removed 6 bases at V and 4 bases at J, with 13 bases between. CDR3 size: 13 residues. CDR3 bases: TGTGCCAGTAGCTCGTCGGGGTGGTACGAGCAGTACTTC. The encoded protein is CASSSSGWYEQYF.

This clonotype appeared a few times. The V and J genes are TRBV6-2 or TRBV6-3 and TRBJ1-1; 10 bases match TRBD1. The CDR3 extends over 17 amino acids. Losses at the gene ends were 0 bases for V and 3 bases for J; bases not matched to a gene: 7. The germline gives CDR1 MNHEY, CDR2 SVGEGT. In nucleotides, the CDR3 is TGTGCCAGCAGTTACTCACGAAGACAGGGGGCGGACACTGAAGCTTTCTTT. Translated, it gives CASSYSRRQGADTEAFF.

This clonotype has ten or more counts. The chain recombines TRBV7-9 with TRBJ1-2; D unclear. V was shortened by 1 base and J by 5 bases, with 11 bases between the two germline ends. Looked up from germline, CDR1 is SEHNR and CDR2 is FQNEAQ (reference sequence). The CDR3 totals 14 residues. CDR3 coding DNA: TGTGCCAGCAGCTTAGTTTCAGCCGCTTATGGCTACACCTTC. The encoded protein is CASSLVSAAYGYTF.

At least ten counts were recorded for this clonotype. The rearrangement uses TRBV18 and TRBJ2-1; D perhaps matches TRBD2 (7 bases). CDR1 KGHSH and CDR2 LQKENI come from the germline V gene. Trimming removed 6 bases at V and 5 bases at J, with 14 bases between. The CDR3 length is 14 residues. This CDR3 is CASSSGGQNNEQFF. In DNA, the CDR3 is TGTGCCAGCTCTTCCGGGGGGCAGAACAATGAGCAGTTCTTC.

This clonotype was observed many times. CDR3 nucleotide sequence: TGTGCCAGCAGTCCACGCACAGGCGCTCTCTATGGCTACACCTTC. It translates to CASSPRTGALYGYTF. The chain has TRBV27 and TRBJ1-2; tentative D call: TRBD1 (5 bases). The germline CDR1 and CDR2 sequences are MNHEY and SMNVEV (reference sequence). This CDR3 region has 15 residues. Trimming pared 5 bases from V and 4 bases from J, leaving 17 bases between.

This clonotype was counted many times. The chain employs TRBV20-1 and TRBJ2-3, with D tentatively TRBD1 (6 bases). Germline V gene sequence: CDR1 DFQATT, CDR2 SNEGSKA (reference sequence). The CDR3 has 14 amino acids. V dropped 6 bases and J dropped 0 bases, with 13 bases sitting between them. The CDR3 sequence is CSARDTTSTDTQYF. The CDR3 bases are TGCAGTGCGAGGGACACTACTAGCACAGATACGCAGTATTTT.

This clonotype was observed at least ten times. The chain recombines TRBV6-2 or TRBV6-3 with TRBJ1-2, with 8 bases identical to TRBD1. Germline-derived CDR1 and CDR2 are MNHEY and SVGEGT. The CDR3 has 15 amino acids. V gave up 6 bases and J gave up 4 bases; unmatched junction bases: 10. The CDR3 nucleotides are TGTGCCAGCAGACCAACGGGACAGGAGGGCTATGGCTACACCTTC. It is translated as CASRPTGQEGYGYTF.

The CDR3 DNA reads TGTGCCAGCAGCGATTGGAGAGAGACCCAGTACTTC. This gives the protein CASSDWRETQYF. The V call is TRBV7-9, the J call TRBJ2-5; D uncertain. Trimming took 5 bases from V and 4 from J, leaving 8 bases between them. This CDR3 has 12 residues. Germline values: CDR1 SEHNR, CDR2 FQNEAQ (reference sequence).

This clonotype has a count of ten or more. V and J are TRBV20-1 and TRBJ2-7; a possible D gene is TRBD1 (5 bases). Per germline, CDR1 DFQATT and CDR2 SNEGSKA (reference sequence). The CDR3 covers 15 residues. Trimming took 5 bases from V and 0 from J, leaving 17 bases between them. The CDR3, as DNA: TGCAGTGCTGGGGCGAAGCTCCTGAGCTCCTACGAGCAGTACTTC. Residues: CSAGAKLLSSYEQYF.